A selection of T cell receptor beta chains follows, all from one sample in a study of radiotherapy plus CTLA-4 blockade in lung cancer. Some clones are missing from TCRdb's copy, which holds only in-frame ones; the method was immunoSEQ multiplex PCR. The table includes over 100,000 clones, 81% detected once. Sample: peripheral blood, taken from a patient treated with radiotherapy plus ipilimumab. All receptors derive from a human donor with non-small cell lung cancer that progressed on radiotherapy plus ipilimumab. Some clones in this sample may be carry-over from other donors' samples. The CDR3 runs from the conserved cysteine through the conserved F or W. The order of the fields is D gene, clone size, V gene, J gene, CDR3 DNA, CDR3 protein. The D gene is left open where the match is weak. Size tells how often a clone was seen (once, few, many) or the class of an expanded clone, and some rows leave it out.

d_gene: NA
abundance: NA
v_gene: TRBV6-6
j_gene: TRBJ1-5
CDR3nt: TGTGCCAGCAGTTACGATCATAGCAATCAGCCCCAGCATTTT
CDR3aa: CASSYDHSNQPQHF

d_gene: NA
abundance: NA
v_gene: TRBV10-1
j_gene: TRBJ2-7
CDR3nt: TGCGCCAGCAGTGACAATCACACCTCCTACGAGCAGTACTTC
CDR3aa: CASSDNHTSYEQYF

d_gene: NA
abundance: NA
v_gene: TRBV9
j_gene: TRBJ2-3
CDR3nt: TGTGCCAGCAGCGTACGTGTCGGGGGGCGCACAGATACGCAGTATTTT
CDR3aa: CASSVRVGGRTDTQYF

d_gene: TRBD1
abundance: NA
v_gene: TRBV30
j_gene: TRBJ2-6
CDR3nt: TGTGCCTGGAGTGTAGGGGGCGCTGGGGCCAACGTCCTGACTTTC
CDR3aa: CAWSVGGAGANVLTF

d_gene: NA
abundance: few
v_gene: TRBV7-8
j_gene: TRBJ1-4
CDR3nt: TGTGCCAGCAGCCATTACAAACAGGGATCGGATGAAAAACTGTTTTTT
CDR3aa: CASSHYKQGSDEKLFF

d_gene: NA
abundance: NA
v_gene: TRBV5-1
j_gene: TRBJ2-5
CDR3nt: TGCGCCAGCAGCTTGCTCCCGGGGTTACAAGAGACCCAGTACTTC
CDR3aa: CASSLLPGLQETQYF

d_gene: TRBD1
abundance: NA
v_gene: TRBV5-1
j_gene: TRBJ2-4
CDR3nt: TGCGCCAGCAGCTGGGGACAGGGAAGAATCAAAAACATTCAGTACTTC
CDR3aa: CASSWGQGRIKNIQYF

d_gene: NA
abundance: NA
v_gene: TRBV7-2
j_gene: TRBJ1-5
CDR3nt: TGTGCCAGCAGCTTAGGAGGGAGGGCGAGTCAGCCCCAGCATTTT
CDR3aa: CASSLGGRASQPQHF

d_gene: TRBD1
abundance: once
v_gene: TRBV27
j_gene: TRBJ1-5
CDR3nt: TGTGCCAGCAGAAACTCCGGGACAGGGGGCAATCAGCCCCAGCATTTT
CDR3aa: CASRNSGTGGNQPQHF

d_gene: NA
abundance: NA
v_gene: TRBV20-1
j_gene: TRBJ2-1
CDR3nt: TGCAGTGCCACACCTAACAATGAGCAGTTCTTC
CDR3aa: CSATPNNEQFF

d_gene: NA
abundance: NA
v_gene: TRBV19
j_gene: TRBJ1-2
CDR3nt: TGTGCCAGTAGGTTTTATGGACTGAGGAACTATGGCTACACCTTC
CDR3aa: CASRFYGLRNYGYTF

d_gene: TRBD1
abundance: NA
v_gene: TRBV2
j_gene: TRBJ1-6
CDR3nt: TGTGCCAGCACCTTGGACAGGTGGGATTCACCCCTCCACTTT
CDR3aa: CASTLDRWDSPLHF

d_gene: TRBD2
abundance: NA
v_gene: TRBV19
j_gene: TRBJ2-1
CDR3nt: TGTGCCAGTAGTGAGGCGGGGGGGTCGTACGATGAGCAGTTCTTC
CDR3aa: CASSEAGGSYDEQFF

d_gene: TRBD1
abundance: NA
v_gene: TRBV5-1
j_gene: TRBJ1-5
CDR3nt: TGCGCCAGCAGCTTGGGGACAGGGGTTAGCAATCAGCCCCAGCATTTT
CDR3aa: CASSLGTGVSNQPQHF

d_gene: TRBD1
abundance: NA
v_gene: TRBV7-2
j_gene: TRBJ2-5
CDR3nt: TGTGCCAGCAGCTTAGCTGACAGGGGTGGAGAGACCCAGTACTTC
CDR3aa: CASSLADRGGETQYF

d_gene: TRBD1
abundance: NA
v_gene: TRBV6-5
j_gene: TRBJ1-6
CDR3nt: TGTGCCAGCAGTTTATTGACAGGGTTTGGATCACCCCTCCACTTT
CDR3aa: CASSLLTGFGSPLHF

d_gene: NA
abundance: once
v_gene: TRBV5-1
j_gene: TRBJ1-1
CDR3nt: TGCGCCAGCAGCTGGGGCAGGAGGGACACTGAAGCTTTCTTT
CDR3aa: CASSWGRRDTEAFF

d_gene: NA
abundance: NA
v_gene: TRBV25-1
j_gene: TRBJ1-2
CDR3nt: TGTGCCAGCAGTGAGGTGGGGGGCTTCCCCTTTTATGGCTACACCTTC
CDR3aa: CASSEVGGFPFYGYTF

d_gene: TRBD1
abundance: NA
v_gene: TRBV2
j_gene: TRBJ1-2
CDR3nt: TGTGCCAGCAGGGGACAGGGAGTTCAAACCTTC
CDR3aa: CASRGQGVQTF

d_gene: TRBD1
abundance: NA
v_gene: TRBV5-1
j_gene: TRBJ2-7
CDR3nt: TGCGCCAGCAGCTTGTGGGTTGGGTGGACAGGGGGGGCCTACGAGCAGTACTTC
CDR3aa: CASSLWVGWTGGAYEQYF

d_gene: NA
abundance: NA
v_gene: TRBV5-1
j_gene: TRBJ2-3
CDR3nt: TGCGCCAGCAGCGGACTCTCGGGCACAGATACGCAGTATTTT
CDR3aa: CASSGLSGTDTQYF

d_gene: TRBD1
abundance: NA
v_gene: TRBV7-9
j_gene: TRBJ2-7
CDR3nt: TGTGCCAGCAGCTTAAGAGGGGACAGGGTCTACGAGCAGTACTTC
CDR3aa: CASSLRGDRVYEQYF

d_gene: NA
abundance: NA
v_gene: TRBV11-2
j_gene: TRBJ2-5
CDR3nt: TGTGCCAGCAGCCCAAGGATTTGGCCAGGGAAGGGAGAGACCCAGTACTTC
CDR3aa: CASSPRIWPGKGETQYF

d_gene: NA
abundance: NA
v_gene: TRBV6-1
j_gene: TRBJ1-3
CDR3nt: TGTGCCAGCAGTTTCGCCGAAAACACCATATATTTT
CDR3aa: CASSFAENTIYF

d_gene: NA
abundance: NA
v_gene: TRBV7-3
j_gene: TRBJ2-3
CDR3nt: TGTGCCAGCAGTTCTGGACAGCGGTACACAGATACGCAGTATTTT
CDR3aa: CASSSGQRYTDTQYF

d_gene: TRBD2
abundance: NA
v_gene: TRBV13
j_gene: TRBJ2-7
CDR3nt: TGTGCCAGCAGCTCCCGACTAGCGGGGACCTACGAGCAGTACTTC
CDR3aa: CASSSRLAGTYEQYF

d_gene: NA
abundance: NA
v_gene: TRBV30
j_gene: TRBJ1-6
CDR3nt: TGTGCCTGGAGTGCCGAGTATCAGAGCTCCTATAATTCACCCCTCCACTTT
CDR3aa: CAWSAEYQSSYNSPLHF

d_gene: TRBD1
abundance: NA
v_gene: TRBV14
j_gene: TRBJ2-2
CDR3nt: TGTGCCAGCAGCCAAGGGTTCCGAGGGGGCGGCACCGGGGAGCTGTTTTTT
CDR3aa: CASSQGFRGGGTGELFF

d_gene: NA
abundance: NA
v_gene: TRBV16
j_gene: TRBJ2-7
CDR3nt: TGTGCCAGCAGCCAAATGGCAGGGCAGAGACGGCAGTACTTC
CDR3aa: CASSQMAGQRRQYF

d_gene: NA
abundance: NA
v_gene: TRBV7-2
j_gene: TRBJ2-7
CDR3nt: TGTGCCAGCAGCTTACAGGGGATACCCTACGAGCAGTACTTC
CDR3aa: CASSLQGIPYEQYF

d_gene: TRBD1
abundance: NA
v_gene: TRBV6-5
j_gene: TRBJ1-1
CDR3nt: TGTGCCAGCAACAGACAGGGGGCGCACACTGAAGCTTTCTTT
CDR3aa: CASNRQGAHTEAFF

d_gene: NA
abundance: NA
v_gene: TRBV4-3
j_gene: TRBJ1-5
CDR3nt: TGCGCCAGCAGCCAAGGAAGGTATCAGCCCCAGCATTTT
CDR3aa: CASSQGRYQPQHF

d_gene: NA
abundance: NA
v_gene: TRBV27
j_gene: TRBJ2-7
CDR3nt: TGTGCCAGCAGTTTTATTGGGTTCGGAAACGAGCAGTACTTC
CDR3aa: CASSFIGFGNEQYF

d_gene: NA
abundance: few
v_gene: TRBV30
j_gene: TRBJ2-1
CDR3nt: TGTGCCTGGAGTCCACAGGCTTACAATGAGCAGTTCTTC
CDR3aa: CAWSPQAYNEQFF

d_gene: NA
abundance: NA
v_gene: TRBV4-3
j_gene: TRBJ1-5
CDR3nt: TGCGCCAGCAGCCAACGACAGGATAGCAATCAGCCCCAGCATTTT
CDR3aa: CASSQRQDSNQPQHF

d_gene: TRBD2
abundance: NA
v_gene: TRBV4-1
j_gene: TRBJ2-7
CDR3nt: TGCGCCAGCAGCCAAGAAACTGGAGCGGGGGGCCACGAGCAGTACTTC
CDR3aa: CASSQETGAGGHEQYF

d_gene: NA
abundance: NA
v_gene: TRBV6-5
j_gene: TRBJ1-2
CDR3nt: TGTGCCAGCAGTTACTTCGGTGCTGGCTACACCTTC
CDR3aa: CASSYFGAGYTF

d_gene: TRBD1
abundance: NA
v_gene: TRBV2
j_gene: TRBJ2-1
CDR3nt: TGTGCCAGCAGTGAATGGGGACAGGGTGACAATGAGCAGTTCTTC
CDR3aa: CASSEWGQGDNEQFF

d_gene: NA
abundance: NA
v_gene: TRBV11-2
j_gene: TRBJ1-5
CDR3nt: TGTGCCAGCAGCTTAGAGCCAAACCTGCCCCAGCATTTT
CDR3aa: CASSLEPNLPQHF

d_gene: NA
abundance: NA
v_gene: TRBV6-5
j_gene: TRBJ1-1
CDR3nt: TGTGCCAGCAGTGTTCTGGGACAGAACACTGAAGCTTTCTTT
CDR3aa: CASSVLGQNTEAFF

d_gene: NA
abundance: NA
v_gene: TRBV2
j_gene: TRBJ1-2
CDR3nt: TGTGCCAGCAGTGCAGACCCCTGGGGACCGACTAACTATGGCTACACCTTC
CDR3aa: CASSADPWGPTNYGYTF

d_gene: TRBD1
abundance: NA
v_gene: TRBV7-6
j_gene: TRBJ1-1
CDR3nt: TGTGCCAGCCGACAGGGAAGGAACACTGAAGCTTTCTTT
CDR3aa: CASRQGRNTEAFF

d_gene: TRBD1
abundance: NA
v_gene: TRBV28
j_gene: TRBJ1-4
CDR3nt: TGTGCCAGCAGTACAGGGGGCAATGAAAAACTGTTTTTT
CDR3aa: CASSTGGNEKLFF

d_gene: NA
abundance: NA
v_gene: TRBV20-1
j_gene: TRBJ2-1
CDR3nt: TGCAGTGCTATTGCGGGGTCTGAGCAGTTCTTC
CDR3aa: CSAIAGSEQFF